These 7 T cell receptor beta chains were all obtained from the same sample, sequenced in a study of OX40 agonist ivuxolimab in advanced cancers. Libraries came from the immunoSEQ multiplex PCR assay. TCRdb took this table from immuneACCESS and kept in-frame rearrangements with V and J called. Such tables lack part of the clones; where checked against another copy, unresolved V genes explain under half of the gap, and the rest is unexplained. The sample records 70,000 to 90,000 clones, 70% to 85% of which are singletons. About 7% of the sample lies in the top ten. The sample in question was CD4+ or CD8+ T cells sorted from blood, obtained in a trial of the OX40 agonist ivuxolimab. The source of these receptors is an adult with an advanced solid tumor such as melanoma, head and neck, liver or kidney cancer.

The chain carries TRBV5-1 and TRBJ1-2, with a possible D match to TRBD1 (6 bases). The ends were cut back, 3 bases at V and 5 bases at J, with 17 bases in the middle. CDR1 and CDR2 from the germline V gene are SGHRS and YFSETQ. The CDR3 totals 15 residues. CDR3 bases: TGCGCCAGCAGCTCTACAGGGTTTGCTGTATATGGCTACACCTTC. It yields the protein CASSSTGFAVYGYTF.

The chain employs TRBV6-1 and TRBJ2-1; 7 nucleotides agree with TRBD1. The ends lost 6 bases at V and 9 bases at J; junction bases unmatched: 14. This CDR3 is built from 15 residues. Germline-derived CDR1 and CDR2 are MNHNS and SASEGT. CDR3 sequence reads: CASRQRGLGFGEQFF. In DNA form, the CDR3 reads TGTGCCAGCAGGCAAAGGGGGCTTGGGTTCGGTGAGCAGTTCTTC.

CDR3 protein: CASSETGIEQFF. DNA for the CDR3: TGTGCCAGCAGCGAAACAGGGATTGAGCAGTTCTTC. J is TRBJ2-1 and V is TRBV7-6, with D maybe TRBD1 (6 bases). V gave up 5 bases and J gave up 9 bases, with 11 bases separating them. CDR3 length: 12 residues. Germline CDR1 SGHVS, CDR2 FNYEAQ.

The V gene is TRBV9, the J gene TRBJ1-2; no reliable D call. V was clipped by 7 bases and J by 0 bases, with 10 bases between them. The CDR3 extends over 13 amino acids. CDR1 is SGDLS, CDR2 YYNGEE, per germline. CDR3 DNA sequence: TGTGCCAGCGTCGGTTCTACTAACTATGGCTACACCTTC. This codes for CASVGSTNYGYTF.

The chain has TRBV5-6 and TRBJ1-2; perhaps TRBD1 as D (6 bases). V lost 5 bases and J 0 bases, leaving 11 bases between the germline ends. This CDR3 is built from 14 residues. In germline, CDR1 is SGHDT, CDR2 YYEEEE. The CDR3 reads CASRPRGPNYGYTF. DNA for the CDR3: TGTGCCAGCAGACCCCGGGGGCCTAACTATGGCTACACCTTC.

V usage is TRBV28 and J usage is TRBJ1-4; possible D gene TRBD1, 6 bases. Germline V gene sequence: CDR1 MDHEN, CDR2 SYDVKM. CDR3 size: 18 residues. V lost 2 bases and J lost 4, with 20 bases in between. CDR3 coding DNA: TGTGCCAGCAGTTTACCCCACGGGGTGGGGGCCGGTAATGAAAAACTGTTTTTT. Residues: CASSLPHGVGAGNEKLFF. Looking up the rest from reference TRBV28 and TRBJ1-4 gives the full variable domain: DVKVTQSSRYLVKRTGEKVFLECVQDMDHENMFWYRQDPGLGLRLIYFSYDVKMKEKGDIPEGYSVSREKKERFSLILESASTNQTSMYLCASSLPHGVGAGNEKLFFGSGTQLSVL.

This chain links TRBV7-3 with TRBJ2-1; the match to TRBD2 covers 7 bases. With 5 bases clipped from V and 5 bases from J, the junction kept 12 bases outside the gene matches. Germline CDR1 SGHTA, CDR2 FQGTGA. This CDR3 region has 16 residues. In DNA, the CDR3 is TGTGCCAGCAGCCAAAATCTGGGAGGGCTACACAATGAGCAGTTCTTC. Translated, it gives CASSQNLGGLHNEQFF.